The present T cell receptor beta chain was sequenced within a study of blood T cell repertoires in COVID-19. The overall study: PBMCs, B-cell-depleted T cells, or T cells were the source of the cDNA or gDNA that made up the material.

Methods used by the authors: Amplification from reference gene primers served as the basis for estimated nucleated cell counts. Clones were read by immunoSEQ multiplex PCR, and TCRdb kept only the in-frame ones, dropping some. V, J and clone size are those of that table, while D and trimming were read from the DNA. The sample lists about 150,000 clones, 80% to 90% occurring once. The CDR3 totals 16 residues. Trimming cost V 2 bases and J 5 bases, with 17 bases left between them. CDR1 is MNHEY and CDR2 is SVGAGI in the germline V gene. While infection was still active, Seattle patients were enrolled and then followed longitudinally.

The TCR originated in a man in his late teens or twenties with COVID-19, enrolled during active disease. The chain is built from TRBV6-5 and TRBJ2-3; weak D call: TRBD2 (7 bases). Sequencing was done on a sample of peripheral blood. The CDR3 loop reads CASSYRGSGAGDTQYF. CDR3 nucleotides: TGTGCCAGCAGTTACAGGGGGAGCGGGGCGGGAGATACGCAGTATTTT.